The 32 T cell receptor beta chains listed next were all sequenced from one sample in a study of cytomegalovirus exposure and HLA in healthy donors. Clones were sequenced by immunoSEQ multiplex PCR, and TCRdb holds only the in-frame ones, with some missing. The data contain around 250,000 clones, almost 90% of them seen just once; the ten biggest clones take up 0.37%. The specimen was PBMCs. The receptors originated from a woman between 18 and 29 years old in good health and CMV-seronegative.

The chain employs TRBV7-2 and TRBJ2-7; the match to TRBD1 covers 10 bases. The V gene end was trimmed by 1 base and the J gene end by 3 bases; junction bases not matched to a gene: 3. The germline V gene has CDR1 SGHTA and CDR2 FQGNSA. The CDR3 runs to 15 residues. The CDR3 DNA follows: TGTGCCAGCAGCTTAGTTGGGACAGGGGTCTACGAGCAGTACGTC. Protein sequence: CASSLVGTGVYEQYV.

This chain joins TRBV4-1 and TRBJ2-2; 14 bases are a match to TRBD2. The CDR3 sequence is 19 residues long. In germline, CDR1 is MGHRA, CDR2 YSYEKL. V lost 1 base to trimming and J lost 1 base; unmatched junction nucleotides: 5. The CDR3 is CASSQAPGTSGRNTGELFF. The CDR3 nucleotides are TGCGCCAGCAGCCAAGCCCCCGGGACTAGCGGGAGGAACACCGGGGAGCTGTTTTTT.

This clone appeared a few times. The V gene is TRBV11-3, the J gene TRBJ1-6; D remains unclear. This CDR3 is built from 13 residues. Germline CDR1 SGHNT, CDR2 YENEEA. Trimming removed 0 bases from V and 10 bases from J, with 7 bases in between. As DNA, the CDR3 is TGTGCCAGCAGCTTAGAAGAGGGATCACCCCTCCACTTT. It is translated as CASSLEEGSPLHF.

The J gene is TRBJ2-2, the V gene TRBV2; 7 bases align to TRBD1. This CDR3 comprises 16 residues. The V segment lost 6 bases and the J segment 0 bases; nucleotides outside the gene matches: 7. Germline assignment: CDR1 SNHLY and CDR2 FYNNEI. Here the CDR3 reads CASREGQLSNTGELFF. CDR3 DNA sequence: TGTGCCAGCAGAGAGGGACAGCTCTCGAACACCGGGGAGCTGTTTTTT.

The gene calls are TRBV7-8 and TRBJ1-4; 7 bases are a match to TRBD1. The CDR3 has 16 amino acids. Trimming took 5 bases from V and 0 from J; bases not matched to a gene: 6. Germline loops: CDR1 SGHVS, CDR2 FQNEAQ. CDR3 protein: CASSPTQGATNEKLFF. The CDR3 DNA sequence: TGTGCCAGCAGCCCGACTCAGGGGGCAACTAATGAAAAACTGTTTTTT.

This clone was picked up one time. The chain is built from TRBV2 and TRBJ2-3, with 7 bases fitting TRBD2. V shed 7 bases, J shed 5 bases, and the junction held 9 bases outside the gene matches. The germline gives CDR1 SNHLY, CDR2 FYNNEI. The CDR3 covers 14 residues. The CDR3 sequence: CASTGTGEGDTQYF. The CDR3 bases are TGTGCCAGCACCGGGACGGGGGAGGGAGATACGCAGTATTTT.

This clone occurred once. The rearrangement uses TRBV7-6 and TRBJ2-7, with D perhaps TRBD1 (5 bases). V was trimmed by 5 bases and J by 2 bases, leaving 7 bases between them. CDR3 length equals 12 residues. CDR1 is SGHVS, CDR2 FNYEAQ, per germline. For the CDR3, the DNA is TGTGCCAGCAGCCAGGGTCCCTACGAGCAGTACTTC. Encoded protein: CASSQGPYEQYF.

The J gene is TRBJ2-7, the V gene TRBV7-9; weak D call: TRBD1 (5 bases). The germline V gene encodes CDR1 SEHNR and CDR2 FQNEAQ (reference sequence). The CDR3 length is 13 residues. Trimming removed 0 bases from V and 2 bases from J, with 5 bases in between. The CDR3 coding sequence is TGTGCCAGCAGCTTAGCCAGGGCCTACGAGCAGTACTTC. Translated: CASSLARAYEQYF.

This chain links TRBV29-1 with TRBJ2-1; TRBD1 aligns across 9 bases. The trim removed 4 bases at V and 4 bases at J, leaving 11 bases unmatched. CDR3 length equals 16 residues. The germline gives CDR1 SQVTM, CDR2 ANQGSEA. The CDR3 loop is CSVGDRDPYSYNEQFF. The CDR3 DNA reads TGCAGCGTTGGGGACAGGGACCCATACTCTTACAATGAGCAGTTCTTC.

V and J are TRBV5-4 and TRBJ2-5, with 9 bases identical to TRBD2. The CDR3 runs 14 residues. V shed 2 bases and J 6 bases; nucleotides not matched to a gene: 5. Germline loops: CDR1 SGHNT, CDR2 YYREEE (reference sequence). The CDR3 DNA is TGTGCCAGCAGCTTATCAGCGGGGGGCCAGACCCAGTACTTC. Its translation is CASSLSAGGQTQYF.

CDR3 bases: TGTGCCAGTGCTCGGACAGCTTATAGCAATCAGCCCCAGCATTTT. Amino acid sequence: CASARTAYSNQPQHF. The J gene is TRBJ1-5, the V gene TRBV6-1, with D tentatively TRBD1 (6 bases). CDR1 is MNHNS, CDR2 SASEGT, per germline. V shed 9 bases and J shed 0 bases, with 15 bases lying between them. CDR3 length equals 15 residues.

The gene calls are TRBV4-1 and TRBJ2-7, with 9 nucleotides matching TRBD2. V trimming: 0 bases; J trimming: 0 bases; junction bases outside the gene matches: 3. The CDR3 length is 16 residues. Germline V gene data show CDR1 as MGHRA and CDR2 as YSYEKL. The CDR3: CASSQDAGGNSYEQYF. CDR3 bases: TGCGCCAGCAGCCAAGATGCGGGGGGGAACTCCTACGAGCAGTACTTC.

This chain uses TRBV7-8 with TRBJ1-5; 9 nucleotides match TRBD1. From germline, CDR1 is SGHVS and CDR2 FQNEAQ. Losses at the gene ends were 5 bases for V and 11 bases for J; bases not matched to a gene: 7. This CDR3 has 13 residues. The CDR3 DNA reads TGTGCCAGCAGCCGGACAGGGGCTCCTGCCCAGCATTTT. Its protein is CASSRTGAPAQHF.

CDR3 nucleotide sequence: TGTGCCAGCAGCCCTCCGGGGGACAGTGCATGGGAGACCCAGTACTTC. Its translation is CASSPPGDSAWETQYF. The chain recombines TRBV7-9 with TRBJ2-5, with D maybe TRBD1 (7 bases). The CDR3 runs to 16 residues. V was shortened by 5 bases and J by 5 bases, with 21 bases between the two germline ends. CDR1 and CDR2 (germline): SEHNR, FQNEAQ (reference sequence). Using reference TRBV7-9 and TRBJ2-5 for the parts outside the CDR3, the full variable domain is DTGVSQNPRHKITKRGQNVTFRCDPISEHNRLYWYRQTLGQGPEFLTYFQNEAQLEKSRLLSDRFSAERPKGSFSTLEIQRTEQGDSAMYLCASSPPGDSAWETQYFGPGTRLLVL.

The chain combines TRBV7-8 with TRBJ2-7; 8 positions match TRBD2. Germline V CDR1 and CDR2: SGHVS, FQNEAQ. V dropped 5 bases and J dropped 2; count of bases not matched to a gene: 5. CDR3 length: 14 amino acids. The chain's CDR3 is CASSTSGPTYEQYF. The CDR3 DNA sequence: TGTGCCAGCAGCACTAGCGGTCCAACCTACGAGCAGTACTTC. The variable domain in full, completed from reference TRBV7-8 and TRBJ2-7, reads GAGVSQSPRYKVAKRGQDVALRCDPISGHVSLFWYQQALGQGPEFLTYFQNEAQLDKSGLPSDRFFAERPEGSVSTLKIQRTQQEDSAVYLCASSTSGPTYEQYFGPGTRLTVT.

V is TRBV5-6 and J is TRBJ2-5; D might be TRBD2 (7 bases). Germline loops: CDR1 SGHDT, CDR2 YYEEEE. CDR3 length: 15 residues. V lost 2 bases and J lost 6, with 17 bases in between. The CDR3 loop reads CASSFVSGGLKTQYF. CDR3 sequence (DNA): TGTGCCAGCAGCTTCGTATCGGGGGGCTTAAAGACCCAGTACTTC. The variable domain in full, completed from reference TRBV5-6 and TRBJ2-5, reads DAGVTQSPTHLIKTRGQQVTLRCSPKSGHDTVSWYQQALGQGPQFIFQYYEEEERQRGNFPDRFSGHQFPNYSSELNVNALLLGDSALYLCASSFVSGGLKTQYFGPGTRLLVL.

The chain couples TRBV27 to TRBJ1-2; TRBD1 aligns across 11 bases. Germline values: CDR1 MNHEY, CDR2 SMNVEV (reference sequence). CDR3 length: 15 residues. V trimming: 6 bases; J trimming: 7 bases; junction bases outside the gene matches: 10. The CDR3 protein is CASRPAGQGVLGYTF. The CDR3 region has the DNA TGTGCCAGCAGACCGGCGGGACAGGGGGTTCTTGGCTACACCTTC.

The chain recombines TRBV6-6 with TRBJ1-3; TRBD1 aligns across 7 bases. Germline CDR1 and CDR2: MNHNY and SVGAGI (reference sequence). V lost 6 bases, J lost 0 bases, and 8 bases stayed unmatched. The CDR3 is 16 residues long. CDR3 sequence: CASRPPGQSSGNTIYF. The CDR3 DNA is TGTGCCAGCAGACCCCCGGGACAGAGCTCTGGAAACACCATATATTTT.

The gene calls are TRBV11-2 and TRBJ1-1; the D is unclear. Germline CDR1 SGHAT, CDR2 FQNNGV. The CDR3 contains 16 residues. V lost 1 base to trimming and J lost 0 bases, with 12 bases between them. The CDR3 is CASSLGPTYLNTEAFF. The CDR3 DNA reads TGTGCCAGCAGCTTAGGCCCAACCTATTTGAACACTGAAGCTTTCTTT.

The V gene is TRBV28, the J gene TRBJ1-1, with no clear D. The CDR3 is 13 residues long. Germline CDR1 reads MDHEN; CDR2 reads SYDVKM. Between the trimmed V and J ends, which lost 7 bases and 0 bases, there was a span of 9 bases. CDR3 residues: CASTSHLNTEAFF. The CDR3 bases are TGTGCCAGCACATCACATCTGAACACTGAAGCTTTCTTT.

Here the CDR3 DNA reads TGTGCCAGCAGTTTATTCTTTGTTCGGACAGGGAAAAGGATGAACACTGAAGCTTTCTTT. Amino acids: CASSLFFVRTGKRMNTEAFF. The J gene is TRBJ1-1, the V gene TRBV28; 8 nucleotides agree with TRBD1. The CDR3 spans 20 residues. The junction had 16 bases not matched to a gene; V was cut back by 1 base and J by 0 bases. The germline V gene has CDR1 MDHEN and CDR2 SYDVKM.

As DNA, the CDR3 is TGTGCCAGCATGGGGACAGGGGGTGGAAACACCATATATTTT. This encodes CASMGTGGGNTIYF. The rearrangement joins TRBV2 to TRBJ1-3; 11 positions agree with TRBD1. V gave up 7 bases and J gave up 3 bases; unmatched junction bases: 2. CDR1 and CDR2 from the germline V gene are SNHLY and FYNNEI. CDR3 length: 14 amino acids.

This chain links TRBV2 with TRBJ1-1; D may be TRBD1 (6 bases). This CDR3 comprises 12 residues. Germline CDR1 and CDR2: SNHLY and FYNNEI. V shed 4 bases and J shed 7 bases, with 10 bases lying between them. The CDR3 sequence is CASSGTALEAFF. CDR3 nucleotide sequence: TGTGCCAGCAGTGGGACAGCCCTTGAAGCTTTCTTT. The whole variable domain, remainder taken from reference TRBV2 and TRBJ1-1, is EPEVTQTPSHQVTQMGQEVILRCVPISNHLYFYWYRQILGQKVEFLVSFYNNEISEKSEIFDDQFSVERPDGSNFTLKIRSTKLEDSAMYFCASSGTALEAFFGQGTRLTVV.

As DNA, the CDR3 is TGTGCCAGCAGCTTCTCTTCCGGGACTAGCGAGCCGGATACGCAGTATTTT. This gives the protein CASSFSSGTSEPDTQYF. The chain is built from TRBV11-2 and TRBJ2-3; 10 bases are a match to TRBD2. With 3 bases clipped from V and 6 bases from J, the junction kept 12 bases outside the gene matches. In germline, CDR1 is SGHAT, CDR2 FQNNGV. There are 17 residues in the CDR3.

The J gene is TRBJ2-3, the V gene TRBV11-3; D ambiguous. CDR1 is SGHNT and CDR2 is YENEEA in the germline V gene. Trimming shortened V by 5 bases and J by 5 bases, and 17 bases separated the two germline ends. The CDR3 has 15 residues. The DNA of the CDR3 is TGTGCCAGCAGCCGAACGGCTAGAGTTGGAGATACGCAGTATTTT. This encodes CASSRTARVGDTQYF. The whole variable domain, remainder taken from reference TRBV11-3 and TRBJ2-3, is EAGVVQSPRYKIIEKKQPVAFWCNPISGHNTLYWYLQNLGQGPELLIRYENEEAVDDSQLPKDRFSAERLKGVDSTLKIQPAELGDSAVYLCASSRTARVGDTQYFGPGTRLTVL.

V usage is TRBV25-1 and J usage is TRBJ2-7; TRBD2 is a possible D gene (5 bases). There are 14 residues in the CDR3. V shed 8 bases and J shed 0 bases, with 14 bases lying between them. CDR1 and CDR2 from the germline V gene are MGHDK and SYGVNS. CDR3 in DNA: TGTGCCAGCGATAGGACGGGGAGCTCCTACGAGCAGTACGTC. It yields the protein CASDRTGSSYEQYV.

Concerning this clone: Other DNA sequences of this sample code for an identical CDR3. V and J are TRBV6-5 and TRBJ1-3; D is unclear. Trimming removed 0 bases from V and 0 bases from J, with 6 bases in between. CDR1 MNHEY and CDR2 SVGAGI come from the germline V gene. This CDR3 has 15 residues. In DNA form, the CDR3 reads TGTGCCAGCAGTTACTCGGCAGACTCTGGAAACACCATATATTTT. Translating gives CASSYSADSGNTIYF.

The V gene is TRBV5-1, the J gene TRBJ2-5; the D is unclear. This CDR3 has 15 amino acids. Trimming stripped 0 bases from V and 1 base from J, with 10 bases between. The germline CDR1 and CDR2 sequences are SGHRS and YFSETQ. CDR3 region: CASSLGAGSQETQYF. The CDR3 region has the DNA TGCGCCAGCAGCTTGGGTGCAGGCTCCCAAGAGACCCAGTACTTC.

This sequence joins TRBV6-5 and TRBJ2-3; TRBD2 is a possible D gene (5 bases). This CDR3 has 13 residues. V shed 5 bases and J shed 5 bases, with 11 bases lying between them. Germline V gene data show CDR1 as MNHEY and CDR2 as SVGAGI. CDR3 in DNA: TGTGCCAGCAGTCAGGAGGATCGAGATACGCAGTATTTT. This codes for CASSQEDRDTQYF.

This chain connects TRBV28 to TRBJ1-5, with 7 bases identical to TRBD1. In germline, CDR1 is MDHEN, CDR2 SYDVKM. V lost 2 bases, J lost 2 bases, and 6 bases stayed unmatched. The CDR3 has 16 amino acids. CDR3 sequence (DNA): TGTGCCAGCAGTTTACGGACAGGAGGGGGCAATCAGCCCCAGCATTTT. Encoded protein: CASSLRTGGGNQPQHF.

This sequence joins TRBV30 and TRBJ1-3, with D perhaps TRBD1 (5 bases). The CDR3 runs to 14 residues. Trimming took 3 bases from V and 8 from J, leaving 17 bases between them. Germline CDR1 GTSNPN, CDR2 SVGIG (reference sequence). CDR3 coding DNA: TGTGCCTGGAGATTAAGGACACTGGCAGACACCATATATTTT. Protein sequence: CAWRLRTLADTIYF.

V usage is TRBV7-9 and J usage is TRBJ1-2, with D possibly matching TRBD1 (6 bases). Germline V gene sequence: CDR1 SEHNR, CDR2 FQNEAQ (reference sequence). This CDR3 comprises 16 residues. Trimming removed 4 bases at V and 3 bases at J, with 18 bases between. Here the CDR3 reads CASSSGGAEVYYGYTF. For the CDR3, the DNA is TGTGCCAGCAGCTCCGGGGGGGCAGAAGTGTACTATGGCTACACCTTC.